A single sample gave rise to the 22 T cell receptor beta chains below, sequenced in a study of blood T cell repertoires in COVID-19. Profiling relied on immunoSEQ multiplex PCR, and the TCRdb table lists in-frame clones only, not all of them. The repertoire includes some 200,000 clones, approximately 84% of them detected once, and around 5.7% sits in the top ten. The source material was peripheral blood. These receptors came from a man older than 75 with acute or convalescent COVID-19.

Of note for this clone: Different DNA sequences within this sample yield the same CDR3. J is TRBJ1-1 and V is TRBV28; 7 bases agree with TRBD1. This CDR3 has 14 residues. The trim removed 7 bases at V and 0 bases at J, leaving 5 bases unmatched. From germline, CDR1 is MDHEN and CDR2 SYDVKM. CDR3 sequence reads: CASTMTGLNTEAFF. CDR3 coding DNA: TGTGCCAGCACCATGACAGGGCTGAACACTGAAGCTTTCTTT.

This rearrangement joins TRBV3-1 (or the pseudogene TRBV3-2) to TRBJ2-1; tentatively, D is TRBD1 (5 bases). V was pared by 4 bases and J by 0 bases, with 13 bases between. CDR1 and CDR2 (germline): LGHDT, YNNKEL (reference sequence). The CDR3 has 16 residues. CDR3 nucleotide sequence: TGTGCCAGCAGCCGATTCAGGGTGAGCTCCTACAATGAGCAGTTCTTC. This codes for CASSRFRVSSYNEQFF.

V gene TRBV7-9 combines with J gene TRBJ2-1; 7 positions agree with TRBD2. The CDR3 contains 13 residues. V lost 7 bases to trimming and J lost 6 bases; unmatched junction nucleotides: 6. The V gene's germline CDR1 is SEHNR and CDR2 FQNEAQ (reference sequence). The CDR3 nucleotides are TGTGCCAGCAACTGGGGGGGAGGCAATGAGCAGTTCTTC. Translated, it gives CASNWGGGNEQFF.

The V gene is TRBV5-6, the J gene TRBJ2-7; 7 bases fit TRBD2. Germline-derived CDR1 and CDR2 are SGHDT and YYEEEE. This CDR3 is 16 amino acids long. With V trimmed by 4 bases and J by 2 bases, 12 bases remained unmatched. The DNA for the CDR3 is TGTGCCAGCAGCCCGAGGGAGGGACCTTACACCTACGAGCAGTACGTC. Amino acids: CASSPREGPYTYEQYV.

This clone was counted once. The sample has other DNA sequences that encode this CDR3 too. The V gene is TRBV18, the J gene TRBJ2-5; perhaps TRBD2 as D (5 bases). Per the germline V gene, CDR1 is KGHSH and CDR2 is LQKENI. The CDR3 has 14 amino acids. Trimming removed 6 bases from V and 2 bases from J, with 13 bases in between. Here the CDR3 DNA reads TGTGCCAGCTCCCCGCTGGGCGGGCAAGAGACCCAGTACTTC. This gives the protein CASSPLGGQETQYF.

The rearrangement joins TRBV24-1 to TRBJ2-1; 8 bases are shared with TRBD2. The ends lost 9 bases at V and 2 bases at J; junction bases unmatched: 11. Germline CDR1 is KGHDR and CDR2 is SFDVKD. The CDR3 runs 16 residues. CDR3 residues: CATAKRGSGAYNEQFF. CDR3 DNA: TGTGCCACCGCTAAACGAGGTAGCGGGGCCTACAATGAGCAGTTCTTC.

CDR3: CASSEGVGIRGTANVLTF. In DNA, the CDR3 is TGTGCCAGCAGTGAGGGGGTCGGTATCAGGGGAACGGCCAACGTCCTGACTTTC. The chain is built from TRBV25-1 and TRBJ2-6; D may be TRBD1 (6 bases). The length of the CDR3 is 18 residues. Trimming left V 3 bases short and J 6 bases short, with 21 bases between. Germline V CDR1 and CDR2: MGHDK, SYGVNS.

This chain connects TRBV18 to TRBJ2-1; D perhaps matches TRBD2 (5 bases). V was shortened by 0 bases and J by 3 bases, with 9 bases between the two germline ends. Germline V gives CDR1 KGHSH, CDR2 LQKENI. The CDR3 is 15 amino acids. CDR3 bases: TGTGCCAGCTCACCACCGGTAACTAGCTACAATGAGCAGTTCTTC. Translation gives CASSPPVTSYNEQFF. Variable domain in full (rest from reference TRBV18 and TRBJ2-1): NAGVMQNPRHLVRRRGQEARLRCSPMKGHSHVYWYRQLPEEGLKFMVYLQKENIIDESGMPKERFSAEFPKEGPSILRIQQVVRGDSAAYFCASSPPVTSYNEQFFGPGTRLTVL.

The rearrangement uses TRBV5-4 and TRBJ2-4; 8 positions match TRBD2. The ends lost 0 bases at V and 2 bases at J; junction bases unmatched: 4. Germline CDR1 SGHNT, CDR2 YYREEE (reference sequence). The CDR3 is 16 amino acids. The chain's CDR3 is CASSLGAGVSKNIQYF. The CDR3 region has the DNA TGTGCCAGCAGCTTGGGAGCGGGAGTTTCCAAAAACATTCAGTACTTC. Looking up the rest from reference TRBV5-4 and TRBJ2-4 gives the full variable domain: ETGVTQSPTHLIKTRGQQVTLRCSSQSGHNTVSWYQQALGQGPQFIFQYYREEENGRGNFPPRFSGLQFPNYSSELNVNALELDDSALYLCASSLGAGVSKNIQYFGAGTRLSVL.

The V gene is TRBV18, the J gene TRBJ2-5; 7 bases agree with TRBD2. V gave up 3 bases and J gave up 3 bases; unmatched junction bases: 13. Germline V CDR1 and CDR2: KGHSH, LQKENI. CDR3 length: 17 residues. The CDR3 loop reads CASSPQAETSNKETQYF. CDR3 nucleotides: TGTGCCAGCTCACCGCAGGCGGAGACTAGCAATAAAGAGACCCAGTACTTC.

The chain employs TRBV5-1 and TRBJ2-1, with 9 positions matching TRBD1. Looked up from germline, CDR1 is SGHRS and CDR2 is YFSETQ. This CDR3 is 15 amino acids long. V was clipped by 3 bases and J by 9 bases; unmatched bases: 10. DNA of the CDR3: TGCGCCAGCAGCTATTCCGGACAGGGGTTGGTTGAGCAGTTCTTC. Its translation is CASSYSGQGLVEQFF.

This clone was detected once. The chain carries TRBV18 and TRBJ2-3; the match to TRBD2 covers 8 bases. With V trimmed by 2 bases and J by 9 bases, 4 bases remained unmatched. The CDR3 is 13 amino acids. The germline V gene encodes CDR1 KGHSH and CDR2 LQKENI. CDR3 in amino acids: CASSPESGGTQYF. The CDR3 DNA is TGTGCCAGCTCACCAGAATCGGGAGGGACGCAGTATTTT. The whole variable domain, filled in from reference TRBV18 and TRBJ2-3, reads NAGVMQNPRHLVRRRGQEARLRCSPMKGHSHVYWYRQLPEEGLKFMVYLQKENIIDESGMPKERFSAEFPKEGPSILRIQQVVRGDSAAYFCASSPESGGTQYFGPGTRLTVL.

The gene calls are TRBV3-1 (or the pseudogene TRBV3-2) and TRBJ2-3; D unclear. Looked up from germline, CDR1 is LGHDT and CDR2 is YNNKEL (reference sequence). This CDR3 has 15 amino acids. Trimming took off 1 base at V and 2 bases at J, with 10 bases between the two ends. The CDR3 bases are TGTGCCAGCAGCCAAGCTGGCGAGGTCACAGATACGCAGTATTTT. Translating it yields CASSQAGEVTDTQYF.

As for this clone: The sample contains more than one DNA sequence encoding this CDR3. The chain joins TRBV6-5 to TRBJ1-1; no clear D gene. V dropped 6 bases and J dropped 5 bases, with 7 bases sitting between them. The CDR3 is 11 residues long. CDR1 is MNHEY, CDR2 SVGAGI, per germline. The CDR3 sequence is CASRRGTEAFF. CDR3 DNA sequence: TGTGCCAGCAGACGGGGTACTGAAGCTTTCTTT.

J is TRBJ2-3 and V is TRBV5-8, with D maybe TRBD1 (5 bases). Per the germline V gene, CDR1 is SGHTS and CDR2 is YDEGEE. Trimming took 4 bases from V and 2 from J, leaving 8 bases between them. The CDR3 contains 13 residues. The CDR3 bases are TGTGCCAGCAGCGCGGACAACACAGATACGCAGTATTTT. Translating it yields CASSADNTDTQYF.

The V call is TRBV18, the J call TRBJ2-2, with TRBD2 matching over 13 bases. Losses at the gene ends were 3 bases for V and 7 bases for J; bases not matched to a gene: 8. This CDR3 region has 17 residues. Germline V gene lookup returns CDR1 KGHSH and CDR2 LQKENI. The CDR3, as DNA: TGTGCCAGCTCACCTACCGGGACTAGCGGGATGGTCGGGGAGCTGTTTTTT. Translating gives CASSPTGTSGMVGELFF.

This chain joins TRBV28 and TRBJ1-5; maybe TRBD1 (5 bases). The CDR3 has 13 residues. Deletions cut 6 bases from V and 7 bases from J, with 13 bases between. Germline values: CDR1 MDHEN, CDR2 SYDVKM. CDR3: CASSLGGWQPQHF. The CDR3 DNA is TGTGCCAGCAGCCTGGGGGGATGGCAGCCCCAGCATTTT.

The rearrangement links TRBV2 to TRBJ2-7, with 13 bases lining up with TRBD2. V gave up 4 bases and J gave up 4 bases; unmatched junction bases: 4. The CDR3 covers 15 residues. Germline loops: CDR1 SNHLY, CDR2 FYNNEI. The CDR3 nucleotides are TGTGCCAGCAGTGGCAGGACTAGCGGGAGTTACGAGCAGTACTTC. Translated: CASSGRTSGSYEQYF.

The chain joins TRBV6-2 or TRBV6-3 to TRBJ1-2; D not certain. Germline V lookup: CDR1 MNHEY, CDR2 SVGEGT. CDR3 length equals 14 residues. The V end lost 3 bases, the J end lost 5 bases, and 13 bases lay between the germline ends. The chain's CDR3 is CASSYQGVSYGYTF. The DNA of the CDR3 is TGTGCCAGCAGTTATCAAGGAGTCAGTTATGGCTACACCTTC.

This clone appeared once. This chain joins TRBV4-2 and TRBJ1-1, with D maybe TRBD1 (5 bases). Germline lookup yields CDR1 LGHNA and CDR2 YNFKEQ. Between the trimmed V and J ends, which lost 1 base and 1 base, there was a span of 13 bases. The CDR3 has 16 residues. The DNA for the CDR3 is TGTGCCAGCAGCCAAGTCCTCGACAGAAAGAACACTGAAGCTTTCTTT. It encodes CASSQVLDRKNTEAFF.

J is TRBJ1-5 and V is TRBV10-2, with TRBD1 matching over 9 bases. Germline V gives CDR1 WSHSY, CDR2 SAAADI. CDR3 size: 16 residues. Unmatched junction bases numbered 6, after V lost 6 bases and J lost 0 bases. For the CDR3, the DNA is TGCGCCAGCAGGCCGGGACAGGGTTTTAGCAATCAGCCCCAGCATTTT. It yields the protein CASRPGQGFSNQPQHF.

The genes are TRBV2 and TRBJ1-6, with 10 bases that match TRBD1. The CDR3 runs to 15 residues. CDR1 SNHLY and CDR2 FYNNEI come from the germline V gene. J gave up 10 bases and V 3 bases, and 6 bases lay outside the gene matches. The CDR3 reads CASSDLDRGKSPLHF. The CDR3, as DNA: TGTGCCAGCAGTGACCTGGACAGGGGGAAGTCACCCCTCCACTTT.